The rows below give T cell receptor beta chains drawn from one sample of a study of T cell changes during pregnancy in multiple sclerosis. Here immunoSEQ multiplex PCR was the method, and the copy in TCRdb shows in-frame clones only, minus some. Among under 10,000 clones listed, 75% to 90% were seen once. The sample in question was CD8+ T cells from peripheral blood mononuclear cells, obtained in the first trimester of pregnancy. All receptors come from a female donor in good health, enrolled as a control in a pregnancy study. Both conserved end residues are part of each CDR3. Fields, in order: clone size, V gene, J gene, D gene, CDR3 protein, CDR3 DNA. The D gene is left open where the match is weak. A row's size may be missing; if present it is once, few, many or a size class.

clone_size: .; v_call: TRBV13; j_call: TRBJ2-1; d_call: TRBD2; cdr3_aa: CASIESSGEDEQFF; cdr3_nt: TGTGCCAGCATTGAGTCTAGCGGGGAGGATGAGCAGTTCTTC
clone_size: .; v_call: TRBV4-3; j_call: TRBJ2-3; d_call: TRBD2; cdr3_aa: CASSQGWGLAGDTQYF; cdr3_nt: TGCGCCAGCAGCCAAGGTTGGGGACTAGCGGGAGATACGCAGTATTTT
clone_size: once; v_call: TRBV30; j_call: TRBJ2-5; d_call: TRBD2; cdr3_aa: CAWSVATSGRETQYF; cdr3_nt: TGTGCCTGGAGTGTTGCGACTAGCGGGAGAGAGACCCAGTACTTC
clone_size: .; v_call: TRBV29-1; j_call: TRBJ2-7; d_call: .; cdr3_aa: CSVDQGSEQYF; cdr3_nt: TGCAGCGTCGATCAGGGCAGCGAGCAGTACTTC
clone_size: .; v_call: TRBV5-1; j_call: TRBJ2-7; d_call: .; cdr3_aa: CASSLELFSDEQYF; cdr3_nt: TGCGCCAGCAGCTTGGAACTTTTTAGCGACGAGCAGTACTTC
clone_size: .; v_call: TRBV10-1; j_call: TRBJ2-3; d_call: TRBD2; cdr3_aa: CASSESKLAGGTDTQYF; cdr3_nt: TGCGCCAGCAGTGAGTCGAAACTAGCGGGGGGAACAGATACGCAGTATTTT
clone_size: .; v_call: TRBV7-2; j_call: TRBJ2-5; d_call: .; cdr3_aa: CASSPVSQGGETQYF; cdr3_nt: TGTGCCAGCAGCCCCGTGTCGCAGGGGGGAGAGACCCAGTACTTC
clone_size: medium-sized; v_call: TRBV9; j_call: TRBJ2-7; d_call: TRBD2; cdr3_aa: CASSPMTSGGSYEQYF; cdr3_nt: TGTGCCAGCAGCCCTATGACTAGCGGTGGGTCCTACGAGCAGTACTTC
clone_size: .; v_call: TRBV9; j_call: TRBJ1-2; d_call: TRBD1; cdr3_aa: CASSARGDRRYYGYTF; cdr3_nt: TGTGCCAGCAGCGCCCGGGGGGACAGGCGATACTATGGCTACACCTTC
clone_size: .; v_call: TRBV19; j_call: TRBJ2-7; d_call: TRBD1; cdr3_aa: CASSTRQGAYEQYF; cdr3_nt: TGTGCCAGTAGTACCAGACAGGGGGCTTACGAGCAGTACTTC
clone_size: .; v_call: TRBV9; j_call: TRBJ2-1; d_call: .; cdr3_aa: CASSAGGNEQFF; cdr3_nt: TGTGCCAGCAGCGCCGGAGGGAATGAGCAGTTCTTC
clone_size: once; v_call: TRBV14; j_call: TRBJ2-1; d_call: TRBD1; cdr3_aa: CASSIRDSLINEQFF; cdr3_nt: TGTGCCAGCAGCATAAGGGACAGTTTGATCAATGAGCAGTTCTTC
clone_size: .; v_call: TRBV21-1; j_call: TRBJ2-7; d_call: .; cdr3_aa: CASSKACGPRDRGYEQYF; cdr3_nt: TGTGCCAGCAGCAAAGCTTGTGGGCCCCGGGACAGGGGTTACGAGCAGTACTTC
clone_size: .; v_call: TRBV19; j_call: TRBJ2-1; d_call: TRBD2; cdr3_aa: CASSIGTSGSYNEQFF; cdr3_nt: TGTGCCAGTAGTATAGGGACTAGCGGGAGCTACAATGAGCAGTTCTTC
clone_size: .; v_call: TRBV28; j_call: TRBJ2-5; d_call: .; cdr3_aa: CASTSPAANQETQYF; cdr3_nt: TGTGCCAGCACCTCCCCGGCAGCGAATCAAGAGACCCAGTACTTC
clone_size: .; v_call: TRBV7-3; j_call: TRBJ2-3; d_call: TRBD2; cdr3_aa: CASARLAGATDTQYF; cdr3_nt: TGTGCCAGCGCTAGACTAGCGGGAGCCACAGATACGCAGTATTTT
clone_size: few; v_call: TRBV5-1; j_call: TRBJ1-1; d_call: .; cdr3_aa: CASSPDNSLMGPEAFF; cdr3_nt: TGCGCCAGCAGCCCCGACAACAGCCTTATGGGGCCTGAAGCTTTCTTT
clone_size: .; v_call: TRBV2; j_call: TRBJ2-2; d_call: .; cdr3_aa: CASSEAGPVTGELFF; cdr3_nt: TGTGCCAGCAGTGAAGCGGGCCCTGTTACCGGGGAGCTGTTTTTT
clone_size: .; v_call: TRBV6-4; j_call: TRBJ2-3; d_call: TRBD2; cdr3_aa: CASSAGTSGSTDTQYF; cdr3_nt: TGTGCCAGCAGTGCCGGGACTAGCGGTAGCACAGATACGCAGTATTTT
clone_size: .; v_call: TRBV5-1; j_call: TRBJ2-7; d_call: TRBD1; cdr3_aa: CASSSGTGPVEYF; cdr3_nt: TGCGCCAGCAGCTCCGGGACAGGGCCGGTTGAGTACTTC
clone_size: once; v_call: TRBV25-1; j_call: TRBJ2-5; d_call: TRBD2; cdr3_aa: CASSLRPGLGLETQYF; cdr3_nt: TGTGCCAGCAGTCTACGGCCGGGACTAGGATTGGAGACCCAGTACTTC
clone_size: .; v_call: TRBV6-5; j_call: TRBJ2-7; d_call: .; cdr3_aa: CASSYREDLYEQYF; cdr3_nt: TGTGCCAGCAGTTACCGGGAAGATCTCTACGAGCAGTACTTC
clone_size: .; v_call: TRBV13; j_call: TRBJ1-1; d_call: .; cdr3_aa: CASSLEGEIEAFF; cdr3_nt: TGTGCCAGCAGCTTGGAGGGCGAGATTGAAGCTTTCTTT
clone_size: .; v_call: TRBV5-1; j_call: TRBJ2-6; d_call: .; cdr3_aa: CASRGTGSGANVLTF; cdr3_nt: TGCGCCAGCAGAGGAACAGGCTCTGGGGCCAACGTCCTGACTTTC
clone_size: once; v_call: TRBV19; j_call: TRBJ2-6; d_call: .; cdr3_aa: CASSIEVSSGANVLTF; cdr3_nt: TGTGCCAGTAGTATAGAAGTCAGCTCTGGGGCCAACGTCCTGACTTTC
clone_size: .; v_call: TRBV6-6; j_call: TRBJ2-1; d_call: TRBD1; cdr3_aa: CASSYDGTGGNEQFF; cdr3_nt: TGTGCCAGCAGTTACGACGGGACAGGGGGCAATGAGCAGTTCTTC
clone_size: .; v_call: TRBV18; j_call: TRBJ2-6; d_call: .; cdr3_aa: CASSPPSGPGANVLTF; cdr3_nt: TGTGCCAGCTCACCACCCTCAGGGCCCGGGGCCAACGTCCTGACTTTC
clone_size: .; v_call: TRBV27; j_call: TRBJ2-1; d_call: .; cdr3_aa: CATGDSGYNEQFF; cdr3_nt: TGTGCCACCGGGGATTCTGGTTACAATGAGCAGTTCTTC
clone_size: .; v_call: TRBV29-1; j_call: TRBJ2-7; d_call: .; cdr3_aa: CSGTRGSLDEQYF; cdr3_nt: TGCAGCGGGACACGGGGGTCCCTAGACGAGCAGTACTTC
clone_size: .; v_call: TRBV7-6; j_call: TRBJ2-1; d_call: TRBD2; cdr3_aa: CASSLETSGGVGYNEQFF; cdr3_nt: TGTGCCAGCAGCTTAGAGACTAGCGGGGGGGTAGGCTACAATGAGCAGTTCTTC
clone_size: once; v_call: TRBV7-9; j_call: TRBJ1-5; d_call: TRBD1; cdr3_aa: CASSLLGQGGGVDQPQHF; cdr3_nt: TGTGCCAGCAGCCTACTGGGACAGGGAGGAGGGGTCGATCAGCCCCAGCATTTT
clone_size: once; v_call: TRBV4-2; j_call: TRBJ2-1; d_call: TRBD2; cdr3_aa: CASSPAGTQLSVRNEQFF; cdr3_nt: TGTGCCAGCAGCCCAGCGGGGACTCAATTATCAGTGAGGAATGAGCAGTTCTTC
clone_size: .; v_call: TRBV27; j_call: TRBJ2-2; d_call: TRBD1; cdr3_aa: CASSISGQYTGELFF; cdr3_nt: TGTGCCAGCAGTATCTCGGGACAGTACACCGGGGAGCTGTTTTTT
clone_size: .; v_call: TRBV4-1; j_call: TRBJ2-7; d_call: TRBD1; cdr3_aa: CASSLADRGTYEQYF; cdr3_nt: TGCGCCAGCAGCCTTGCGGACAGGGGAACCTACGAGCAGTACTTC
clone_size: few; v_call: TRBV19; j_call: TRBJ2-7; d_call: TRBD2; cdr3_aa: CASSTGLAVYEQYF; cdr3_nt: TGTGCCAGTAGTACGGGACTAGCGGTCTACGAGCAGTACTTC
clone_size: .; v_call: TRBV5-6; j_call: TRBJ2-7; d_call: .; cdr3_aa: CASSLDRGFGEQYF; cdr3_nt: TGTGCCAGCAGCTTGGATCGGGGGTTCGGCGAGCAGTACTTC
clone_size: .; v_call: TRBV7-2; j_call: TRBJ2-7; d_call: TRBD1; cdr3_aa: CASSLGPGQAYEQYF; cdr3_nt: TGTGCCAGCAGCTTAGGACCGGGACAGGCCTACGAGCAGTACTTC
clone_size: .; v_call: TRBV11-2; j_call: TRBJ2-7; d_call: .; cdr3_aa: CASSLGQGWYEQYF; cdr3_nt: TGTGCCAGCAGCTTAGGGCAGGGTTGGTACGAGCAGTACTTC
clone_size: .; v_call: TRBV4-3; j_call: TRBJ2-6; d_call: TRBD2; cdr3_aa: CASSQEGAGAGANVLTF; cdr3_nt: TGCGCCAGCAGCCAAGAAGGAGCGGGAGCTGGGGCCAACGTCCTGACTTTC
clone_size: .; v_call: TRBV29-1; j_call: TRBJ2-3; d_call: .; cdr3_aa: CSVTPGSSTDTQYF; cdr3_nt: TGCAGCGTGACCCCAGGGTCCAGCACAGATACGCAGTATTTT